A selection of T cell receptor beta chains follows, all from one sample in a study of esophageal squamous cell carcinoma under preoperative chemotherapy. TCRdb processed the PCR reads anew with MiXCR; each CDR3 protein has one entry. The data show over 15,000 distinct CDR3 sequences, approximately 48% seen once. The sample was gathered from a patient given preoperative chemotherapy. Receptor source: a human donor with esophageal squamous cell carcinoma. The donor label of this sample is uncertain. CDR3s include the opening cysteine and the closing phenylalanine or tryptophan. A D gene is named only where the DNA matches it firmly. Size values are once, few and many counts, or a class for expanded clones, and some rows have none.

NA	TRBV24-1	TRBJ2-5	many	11	TGTGCCACGGCCGGGCCTCCGGGGCAGTACTTC	CATAGPPGQYF
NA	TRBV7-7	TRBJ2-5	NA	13	TGTGCTAGCAGCTTCGGACAGCAAGAGACCCAGTACTTC	CASSFGQQETQYF
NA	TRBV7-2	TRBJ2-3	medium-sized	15	TGTGCCAGCAGCTTAGCTCCGCGTCCAACAGATACGCAGTATTTT	CASSLAPRPTDTQYF
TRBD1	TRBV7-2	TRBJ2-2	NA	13	TGTGCCAGCAGCCGGGACAGCACAGGGAAGCTGTATTTT	CASSRDSTGKLYF
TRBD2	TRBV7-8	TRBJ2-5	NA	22	TGTGCCAGCACAGGGGGACTAGCGGGAGCCGCCGTTCAGGGTTCTAGCACAGATACCCAGTACTTC	CASTGGLAGAAVQGSSTDTQYF
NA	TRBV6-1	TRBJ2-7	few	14	TGTGCCAGCAGTGAAATAGGGCTGGCCTACGAGCAGTACTTC	CASSEIGLAYEQYF
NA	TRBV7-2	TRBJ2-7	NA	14	TGTGCCAGCAGCTTAGCAGGAGGGGACTACGAGCAGTACTTC	CASSLAGGDYEQYF
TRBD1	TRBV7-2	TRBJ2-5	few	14	TGTGCCAGCAGCTTCAGGGGGCGGCAAGAGACCCAGTACTTC	CASSFRGRQETQYF
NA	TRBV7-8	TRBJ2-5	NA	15	TGTGCCAGCAGCTTCCTAGGGGGGGGCGAGGAGACCCAGTACTTC	CASSFLGGGEETQYF
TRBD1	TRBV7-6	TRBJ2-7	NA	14	TGTGCCAGCAGCGGACGACAGGGTGGCTACGAGCAGTACTTC	CASSGRQGGYEQYF
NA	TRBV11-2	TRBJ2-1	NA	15	TGTGCCAGCAGCCAAACCCCCCGGGGTTCCAATGAGCAGTTCTTC	CASSQTPRGSNEQFF
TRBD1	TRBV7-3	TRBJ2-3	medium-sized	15	TGTGCCAGCAGCATCCAGACAGGGGGCACAGATACGCAGTATTTT	CASSIQTGGTDTQYF
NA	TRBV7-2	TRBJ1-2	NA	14	TGTGCCAGCAGCCTCCTGGAAGGGGGCTATGGCTACACCTTC	CASSLLEGGYGYTF
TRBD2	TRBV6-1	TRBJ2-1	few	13	TGTGCCAGCAAACCTAGCGGTTACAATGAGCAGTTCTTC	CASKPSGYNEQFF
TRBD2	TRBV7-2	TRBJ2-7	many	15	TGTGCCAGCAGCTTAGTTGGGGGGGGTCCCTACGAGCAGTACTTC	CASSLVGGGPYEQYF
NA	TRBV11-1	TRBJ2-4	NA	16	TGTGCCAGCAGCTTAACCTACTCGAAGGGCAAAAACATCCAGGTATTC	CASSLTYSKGKNIQVF
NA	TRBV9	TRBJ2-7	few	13	TGTGCCAGCAGCGGTGTCCTCACCTACGAGCAGTACTTC	CASSGVLTYEQYF
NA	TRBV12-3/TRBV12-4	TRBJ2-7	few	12	TGTGCCAGCAGTCCGCGAGGCTCTGAGCAGTACTTC	CASSPRGSEQYF
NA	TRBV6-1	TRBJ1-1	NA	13	TGTGCCAGCAGCCGTCCGGGGGGCACTGAAGCTTTCTTT	CASSRPGGTEAFF
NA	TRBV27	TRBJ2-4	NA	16	TGTGCCAGATGGATATGTAGTACTTTAGCCAAAAACATTCAGTACTTC	CARWICSTLAKNIQYF
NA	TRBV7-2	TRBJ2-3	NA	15	TGTGCCAGCAGCTTAGCTGGGAGGCACACAGATACGCAGTATTTT	CASSLAGRHTDTQYF
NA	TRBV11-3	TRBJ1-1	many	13	TGTGCCAGCAGCCCGGGGGGTAGGACTGAAGCTTTCTTT	CASSPGGRTEAFF
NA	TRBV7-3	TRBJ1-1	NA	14	TGTGCCAGCAGCCGAGCCGGGGCGGACACTGAAGCTTTCTTT	CASSRAGADTEAFF
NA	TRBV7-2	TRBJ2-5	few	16	TGTGCCAGCAGCTTAGGTCCAGGGGACGCCAAAAAGACCCAGTACTTC	CASSLGPGDAKKTQYF
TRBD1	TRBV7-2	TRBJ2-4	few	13	TGTGCCAGCAGCTCACAATGGACAGGGGGGCAGTACTTC	CASSSQWTGGQYF
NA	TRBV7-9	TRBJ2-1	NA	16	TGTGCCAGCAGTTTCAGTAGGGGGAGCTCCTACAATGAGCAGTTCTTC	CASSFSRGSSYNEQFF
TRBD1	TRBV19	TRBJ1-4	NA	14	TGTGCCAGTAGCCCCACGGGACAGGGCTCTAAACTGTTTTTT	CASSPTGQGSKLFF
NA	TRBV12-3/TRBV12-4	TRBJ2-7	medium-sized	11	TGTGCCAGCAGTTTAACCTACGAGCAGTACTTC	CASSLTYEQYF
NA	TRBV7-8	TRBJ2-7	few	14	TGTGCCAGCAGCTTAGTGAGCTACTCCTACGAGCAGTACTTC	CASSLVSYSYEQYF
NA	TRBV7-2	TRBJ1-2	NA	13	TGTGCCAGCAACCTCGGGACGCGGGTTGGCTACACCTTC	CASNLGTRVGYTF
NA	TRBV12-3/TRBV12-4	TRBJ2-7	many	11	TGTGCCAGCAGTCCCTCCTACGAGCAGTACTTC	CASSPSYEQYF
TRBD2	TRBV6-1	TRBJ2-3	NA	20	TGTGCCAGCAGCTCACGAGGTCTCCTCTCGGGACTAGCGACTACAGATACGCAGTATTTT	CASSSRGLLSGLATTDTQYF
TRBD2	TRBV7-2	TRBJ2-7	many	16	TGTGCCAGCAGCTTAGAGAGCAGCGGGATCAGCTACGAGCAGTACTTC	CASSLESSGISYEQYF
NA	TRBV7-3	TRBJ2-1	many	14	TGTGCCAGCAGCCTCGGGGGTATGCGCAATGAGCAGTTCTTC	CASSLGGMRNEQFF
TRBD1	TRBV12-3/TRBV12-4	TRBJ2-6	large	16	TGTGCCAGCAGTTCCGGGACAGGGGCTGGGGCCAACGTCCTGACTTTC	CASSSGTGAGANVLTF
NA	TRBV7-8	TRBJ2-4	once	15	TGTGCCAGCAGCTTACCCCCCCCTGGGGCAAACACTCAGTACTTC	CASSLPPPGANTQYF
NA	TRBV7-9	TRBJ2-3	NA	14	TGTGCCAGCAGCTTTTCAGTCGGGGCAGATACGCAGTATTTT	CASSFSVGADTQYF